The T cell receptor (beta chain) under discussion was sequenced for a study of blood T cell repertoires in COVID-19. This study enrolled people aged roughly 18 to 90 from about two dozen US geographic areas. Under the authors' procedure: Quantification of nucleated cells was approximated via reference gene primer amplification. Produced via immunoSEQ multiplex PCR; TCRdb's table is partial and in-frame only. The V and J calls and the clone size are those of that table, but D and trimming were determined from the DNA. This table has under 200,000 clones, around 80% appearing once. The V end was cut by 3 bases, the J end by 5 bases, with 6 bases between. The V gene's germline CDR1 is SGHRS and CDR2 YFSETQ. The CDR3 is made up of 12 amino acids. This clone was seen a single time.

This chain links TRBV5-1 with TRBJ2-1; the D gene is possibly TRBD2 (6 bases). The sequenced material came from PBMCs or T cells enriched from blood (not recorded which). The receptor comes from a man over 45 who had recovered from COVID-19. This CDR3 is CASSWEDNEQFF. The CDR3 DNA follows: TGCGCCAGCAGCTGGGAGGACAATGAGCAGTTCTTC.